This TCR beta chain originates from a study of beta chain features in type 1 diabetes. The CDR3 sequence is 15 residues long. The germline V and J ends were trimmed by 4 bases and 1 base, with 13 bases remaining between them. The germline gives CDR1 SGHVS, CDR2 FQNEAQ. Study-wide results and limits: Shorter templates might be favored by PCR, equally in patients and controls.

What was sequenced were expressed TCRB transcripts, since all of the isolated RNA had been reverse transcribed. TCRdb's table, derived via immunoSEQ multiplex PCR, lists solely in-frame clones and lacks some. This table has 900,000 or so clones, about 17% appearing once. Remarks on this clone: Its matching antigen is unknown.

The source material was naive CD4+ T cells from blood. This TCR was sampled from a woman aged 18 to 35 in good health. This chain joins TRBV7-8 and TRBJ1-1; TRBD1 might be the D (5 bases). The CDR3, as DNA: TGTGCCAGCAGCTACCCGGGACGTAGGAACACTGAAGCTTTCTTT. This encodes CASSYPGRRNTEAFF.